Below, one T cell receptor (beta chain) is given with its context. Its specificity is unknown. The data originate from a study of blood T cells in healthy people across ages. CDR1 SQVTM and CDR2 ANQGSEA come from the germline V gene. With 1 base clipped from V and 5 bases from J, the junction kept 12 bases outside the gene matches. CDR3 size: 18 residues. A second PCR of roughly 6 to 12 cycles used a sample-barcoded 5' primer and a J-beta primer mix. Using its own MiXCR run on the 5' RACE reads, TCRdb lists one record per CDR3 protein. This sample has some 1.1 million distinct CDR3 sequences, with more than 30% found just once. Findings and caveats of the study: Among T cells, TCR beta diversity per million cells dropped roughly linearly as age rose.

Healthy Caucasian individuals from Russia aged roughly 6 to 90 served as donors. This TCR was sampled from a man aged 18 to 30 in good health. The sequenced material came from blood. The chain links TRBV29-1 to TRBJ2-1, with TRBD1 matching over 12 bases. DNA of the CDR3: TGCAGCGTTGAAGTGGGGACAGGGGGCGTCGGGATTAACAATGAGCAGTTCTTC. Protein: CSVEVGTGGVGINNEQFF.